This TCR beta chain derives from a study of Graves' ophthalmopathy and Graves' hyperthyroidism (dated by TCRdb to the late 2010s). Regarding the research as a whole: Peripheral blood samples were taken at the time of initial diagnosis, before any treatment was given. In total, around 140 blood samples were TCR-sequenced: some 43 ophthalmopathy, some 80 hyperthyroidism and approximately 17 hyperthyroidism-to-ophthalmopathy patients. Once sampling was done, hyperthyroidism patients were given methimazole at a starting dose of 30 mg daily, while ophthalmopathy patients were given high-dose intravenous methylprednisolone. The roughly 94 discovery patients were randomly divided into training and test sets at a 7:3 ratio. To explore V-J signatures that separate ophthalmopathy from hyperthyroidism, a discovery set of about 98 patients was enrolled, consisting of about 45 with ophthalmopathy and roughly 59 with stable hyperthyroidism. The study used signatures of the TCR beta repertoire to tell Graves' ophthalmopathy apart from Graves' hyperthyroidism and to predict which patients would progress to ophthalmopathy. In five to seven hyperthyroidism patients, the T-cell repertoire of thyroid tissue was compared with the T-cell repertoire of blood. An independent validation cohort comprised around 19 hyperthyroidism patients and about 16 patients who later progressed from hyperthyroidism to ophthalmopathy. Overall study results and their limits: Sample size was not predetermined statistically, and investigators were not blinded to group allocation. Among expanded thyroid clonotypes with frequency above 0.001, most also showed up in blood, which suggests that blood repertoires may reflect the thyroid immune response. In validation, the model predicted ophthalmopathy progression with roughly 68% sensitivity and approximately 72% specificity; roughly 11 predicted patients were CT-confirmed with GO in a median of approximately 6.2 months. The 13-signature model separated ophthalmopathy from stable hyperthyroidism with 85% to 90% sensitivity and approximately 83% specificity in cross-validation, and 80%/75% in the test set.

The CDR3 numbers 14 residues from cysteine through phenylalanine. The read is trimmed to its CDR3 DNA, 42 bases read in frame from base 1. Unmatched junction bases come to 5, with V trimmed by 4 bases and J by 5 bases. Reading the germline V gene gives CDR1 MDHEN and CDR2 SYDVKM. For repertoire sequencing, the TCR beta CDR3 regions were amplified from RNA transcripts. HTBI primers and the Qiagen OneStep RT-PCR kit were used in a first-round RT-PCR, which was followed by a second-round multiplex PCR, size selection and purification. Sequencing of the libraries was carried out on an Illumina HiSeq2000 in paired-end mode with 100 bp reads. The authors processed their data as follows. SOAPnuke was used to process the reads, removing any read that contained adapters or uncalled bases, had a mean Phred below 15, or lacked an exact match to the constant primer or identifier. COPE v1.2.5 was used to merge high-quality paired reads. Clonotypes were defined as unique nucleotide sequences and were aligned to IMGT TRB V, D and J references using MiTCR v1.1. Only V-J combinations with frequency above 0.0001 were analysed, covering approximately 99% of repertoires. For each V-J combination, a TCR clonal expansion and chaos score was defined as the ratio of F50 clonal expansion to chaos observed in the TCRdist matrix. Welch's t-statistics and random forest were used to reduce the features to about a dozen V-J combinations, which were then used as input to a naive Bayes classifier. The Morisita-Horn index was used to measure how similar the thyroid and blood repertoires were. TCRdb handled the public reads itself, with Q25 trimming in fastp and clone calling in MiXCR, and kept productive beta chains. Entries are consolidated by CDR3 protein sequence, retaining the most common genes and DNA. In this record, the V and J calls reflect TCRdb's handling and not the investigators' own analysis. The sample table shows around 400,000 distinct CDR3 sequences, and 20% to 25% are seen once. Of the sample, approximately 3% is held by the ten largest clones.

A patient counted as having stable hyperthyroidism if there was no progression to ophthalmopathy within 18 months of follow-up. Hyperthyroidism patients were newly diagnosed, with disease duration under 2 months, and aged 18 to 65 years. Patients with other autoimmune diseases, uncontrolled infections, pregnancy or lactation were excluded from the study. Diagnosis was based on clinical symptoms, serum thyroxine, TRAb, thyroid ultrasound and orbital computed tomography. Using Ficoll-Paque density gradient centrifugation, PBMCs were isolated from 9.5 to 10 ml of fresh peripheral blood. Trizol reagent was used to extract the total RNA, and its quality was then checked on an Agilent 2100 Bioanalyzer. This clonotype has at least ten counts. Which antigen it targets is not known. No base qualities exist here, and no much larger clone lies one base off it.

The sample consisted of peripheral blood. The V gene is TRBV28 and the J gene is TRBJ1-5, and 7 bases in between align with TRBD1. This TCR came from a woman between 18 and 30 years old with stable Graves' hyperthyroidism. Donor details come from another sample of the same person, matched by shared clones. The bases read TGTGCCAGCAGTTCAGGACAGGTTTATCAGCCCCAGCATTTT. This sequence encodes CASSSGQVYQPQHF.